This T cell receptor beta chain was sequenced for a study of beta chain features in type 1 diabetes. General study findings and limits: Lower insertion and higher deletion counts appeared at VDJ junctions in type 1 diabetes patients. Whatever favoring of shorter templates PCR might show would apply equally to patients and controls. Healthy donors had naive, central memory and Treg TCRB repertoires that appeared less similar than those seen among patients.

CDR1 and CDR2 (germline): MDHEN, SYDVKM. With 5 bases clipped from V and 6 bases from J, the junction kept 7 bases outside the gene matches. The CDR3 totals 14 residues. Comments on this clone: Its specificity is not known.

Sequencing targeted expressed TCRB transcripts, as all isolated RNA had been reverse transcribed. Sequencing of naive, central memory and regulatory T cell samples gave an average of about 3.57 million reads. The protocol was immunoSEQ multiplex PCR, while the TCRdb copy is restricted to in-frame clones and leaves out a portion. The table lists more than 300,000 clones, 7% to 9% of them singletons. The sequence was obtained from a woman between 18 and 30 years old in good health. Sequences were obtained from central memory CD4+ T cells from blood. The rearrangement uses TRBV28 and TRBJ2-1; 7 bases are a match to TRBD2. CDR3 DNA sequence: TGTGCCAGCAGTCGAGCGGGGCTCCTCAATGAGCAGTTCTTC. It translates to CASSRAGLLNEQFF. Together with reference TRBV28 and TRBJ2-1, the CDR3 gives the full variable domain: DVKVTQSSRYLVKRTGEKVFLECVQDMDHENMFWYRQDPGLGLRLIYFSYDVKMKEKGDIPEGYSVSREKKERFSLILESASTNQTSMYLCASSRAGLLNEQFFGPGTRLTVL.